This T cell receptor beta chain is from a study of blood T cells in healthy people across ages. Study summary: Template switching retrieved approximately one barcoded beta molecule for each two T cells. Findings of the study overall: With age, beta diversity per million T cells declined roughly linearly, significantly by 30 to 40. Among long-lived donors, naive CD4+ cells were more numerous and diversity higher than in aged donors.

Per germline, CDR1 SGDLS and CDR2 YYNGEE. This CDR3 contains 16 residues. Trimming took off 4 bases at V and 9 bases at J, with 23 bases between the two ends. This clonotype was recorded a few times. Antigen unknown. Primers used in a second PCR of roughly 6 to 11 cycles were a sample-barcoded 5' primer and a J-beta primer mix. Every single cDNA molecule received a tag from a template-switch adaptor with 12 random nucleotides. A single record per CDR3 protein comes from TCRdb applying MiXCR to the 5' RACE reads. The sample has some 1.5 million distinct CDR3 sequences; roughly 27% are singletons. The sequenced sample was blood. This TCR was recovered from a woman under 40 in good health. V usage is TRBV9 and J usage is TRBJ2-1, with D uncertain. Here the CDR3 DNA reads TGTGCCAGCAGCCCATTTAGCCGGCTTTGGATGGGTGAGCAGTTCTTC. It encodes CASSPFSRLWMGEQFF.